These T cell receptor beta chains were read from a single sample in a study of STAT5B mutations in CD4+ large granular lymphocyte leukemia. The protocol was immunoSEQ multiplex PCR, while the TCRdb copy is restricted to in-frame clones and leaves out a portion. The data hold approximately 40,000 clones, with 70% to 85% observed a single time. The sequenced sample consisted of CD4+ T cells from blood buffy coats. All receptors derive from a human donor in good health. CDR3s include the opening cysteine and the closing phenylalanine or tryptophan. D genes are given only for firm matches. Clone size is stated in some rows and not others, as once, few, many or a class when expanded.

abundance	d_gene	len	v_gene	j_gene	CDR3nt	CDR3aa
.	.	16	TRBV19	TRBJ2-7	TGTGCCAGTAGTATCGGGGCAGGGAGTACCTCCTACGAGCAGTACTTC	CASSIGAGSTSYEQYF
.	.	13	TRBV9	TRBJ1-1	TGTGCCAGCAGCGTTACAGGGATGGCTGAAGCTTTCTTT	CASSVTGMAEAFF
.	.	16	TRBV21-1	TRBJ1-2	TGTGCCAGCAGCAAAGTGAGGTCCGGGACACCCTATGGCTACACCTTC	CASSKVRSGTPYGYTF
.	TRBD2	15	TRBV19	TRBJ2-3	TGTGCCAGTAGTCCCCGACTAGCGGGAGTGGATACGCAGTATTTT	CASSPRLAGVDTQYF
once	.	15	TRBV28	TRBJ2-4	TGTGCCAGCAGTTTATCGGGTGGACGGTACAACATTCAGTACTTC	CASSLSGGRYNIQYF
.	TRBD2	15	TRBV6-1	TRBJ2-7	TGTGCCAGCACCGCCGGGACTAGCGGCTCCTACGAGCAGTACTTC	CASTAGTSGSYEQYF
once	.	13	TRBV7-9	TRBJ2-2	TGTGCCAGCAGCCCCTTTATGGTCGGGGAGCTGTTTTTT	CASSPFMVGELFF
.	TRBD1	15	TRBV6-5	TRBJ2-5	TGTGCCAGCAGTTACGGGACAGGGGGCTGGGAGACCCAGTACTTC	CASSYGTGGWETQYF
.	.	13	TRBV7-2	TRBJ1-2	TGTGCCAGCAGTGAGGTGGTTTCGGGAGGCTACACCTTC	CASSEVVSGGYTF
.	.	13	TRBV7-9	TRBJ1-5	TGTGCCAGCAGCTTAGGTATAGAACAGCCCCAGCATTTT	CASSLGIEQPQHF
.	.	13	TRBV6-1	TRBJ1-5	TGTGCCAGTCGGGTAGGGAGGGATCAGCCCCAGCATTTT	CASRVGRDQPQHF
.	.	15	TRBV15	TRBJ1-2	TGTGCCACCAGCAGAGCGGGGCCCGACGACCATGGCTACACCTTC	CATSRAGPDDHGYTF
.	.	13	TRBV6-6	TRBJ1-4	TGTGCCAGCAGGGGTCTCGGATGGGAAAAACTGTTTTTT	CASRGLGWEKLFF
.	.	12	TRBV6-4	TRBJ1-2	TGTGCCAGCAGTGACTCAGGCAGGGAGTTCACCTTC	CASSDSGREFTF
.	.	14	TRBV6-6	TRBJ2-7	TGTGCCAGCAGGGGGACGGTCCGGGGCGACGAGCAGTACTTC	CASRGTVRGDEQYF
.	.	13	TRBV6-1	TRBJ1-5	TGTGCCAGCCGTGAAGTCACCAATCAGCCCCAGCATTTT	CASREVTNQPQHF
.	.	17	TRBV5-1	TRBJ1-2	TGCGCCAGCAGCTTGGCCTTCTTTGGTGGGAACAACTATGGCTACACCTTC	CASSLAFFGGNNYGYTF
.	.	14	TRBV5-6	TRBJ1-2	TGTGCCAGCAGCTTGGGACAGCTTAACTATGGCTACACCTTC	CASSLGQLNYGYTF
.	.	15	TRBV9	TRBJ1-5	TGTGCCAGCAGCGTAGAGGGGGGGGGCAATCAGCCCCAGCATTTT	CASSVEGGGNQPQHF
.	.	13	TRBV30	TRBJ2-5	TGTGCCTGGAGCCCCACAGGGCGAGAGACCCAGTACTTC	CAWSPTGRETQYF
.	.	14	TRBV7-2	TRBJ2-1	TGTGCCAGCAGCCTCTACAACTCCTACAATGAGCAGTTCTTC	CASSLYNSYNEQFF
.	.	15	TRBV5-6	TRBJ2-5	TGTGCCAGCAGCTTTGGGACCCTAGGGCAAGAGACCCAGTACTTC	CASSFGTLGQETQYF
.	.	15	TRBV19	TRBJ2-3	TGTGCCAGTAGTATAACAGGGGAGGTCGCGGATACGCAGTATTTT	CASSITGEVADTQYF
.	TRBD2	14	TRBV11-2	TRBJ2-5	TGTGCCAGCAGGAAGGGACTACGGGAAGAGACCCAGTACTTC	CASRKGLREETQYF
.	.	15	TRBV5-1	TRBJ2-2	TGCGCCAGCAGCCCTCGGGGGGCGCGAGGCGGGGAGCTGTTTTTT	CASSPRGARGGELFF
.	.	12	TRBV27	TRBJ2-7	TGTGCCAGCAGTTCCCCCCGCTATGAGCAGTACTTC	CASSSPRYEQYF
.	.	17	TRBV21-1	TRBJ2-1	TGTGCCAGCAGCAAAGTGAGACCGGGACAGCCTGACAATGAGCAGTTCTTC	CASSKVRPGQPDNEQFF
.	.	15	TRBV5-1	TRBJ2-1	TGCGCCAGCAGCTTGATCGGGGGCCTGTACAATGAGCAGTTCTTC	CASSLIGGLYNEQFF
.	.	14	TRBV6-6	TRBJ1-1	TGTGCCAGCAGCGCGGACAGAGTTAACACTGAAGCTTTCTTT	CASSADRVNTEAFF
.	TRBD1	14	TRBV11-2	TRBJ1-1	TGTGCCAGCAGCTTACAGGGGGGGGGAACTGAAGCTTTCTTT	CASSLQGGGTEAFF
.	.	14	TRBV6-5	TRBJ2-2	TGTGCCAGCAGTTGGTCAGGGAACACCGGGGAGCTGTTTTTT	CASSWSGNTGELFF
.	TRBD2	15	TRBV5-3	TRBJ2-3	TGTGCCAGAAGCTTCGCTAGCGGACGCACAGATACGCAGTATTTT	CARSFASGRTDTQYF
.	.	12	TRBV10-3	TRBJ1-1	TGTGCCATCAGTGAGCCCGACCGGGCAGCTTTCTTT	CAISEPDRAAFF
.	TRBD1	14	TRBV6-1	TRBJ2-7	TGTGCCAGCACTAACAGGGGGCTCTCCTACGAGCAGTACTTC	CASTNRGLSYEQYF
.	.	15	TRBV21-1	TRBJ2-7	TGTGCCAGCAGCAAAAAACCGCAAGGCCCCTCCGAGCAGTACTTC	CASSKKPQGPSEQYF
.	.	14	TRBV27	TRBJ2-3	TGTGCCAGCAGTTTATGGGGGTTCACAGATACGCAGTATTTT	CASSLWGFTDTQYF
.	.	17	TRBV4-1	TRBJ1-5	TGCGCCAGCAGCCATCAGCGGGCAGGCTTTGACTATCAGCCCCAGCATTTT	CASSHQRAGFDYQPQHF
.	.	14	TRBV10-2	TRBJ2-7	TGCGCCAGCAGATTTTCAGGGAACGCCTACGAGCAGTACTTC	CASRFSGNAYEQYF
.	.	15	TRBV6-5	TRBJ1-2	TGTGCCAGCAGGTCCCCGGGACAACCTAACTATGGCTACACCTTC	CASRSPGQPNYGYTF
.	TRBD2	15	TRBV7-2	TRBJ2-7	TGTGCCAGCAGCTTACAACCGGGACTAGCGTCCGAGCAGTACTTC	CASSLQPGLASEQYF
.	TRBD2	14	TRBV6-5	TRBJ2-7	TGTGCCAGCAGTTACCGCGGGGGGCCCTACGAGCAGTACTTC	CASSYRGGPYEQYF
once	TRBD1	14	TRBV7-9	TRBJ1-4	TGTGCCAGCAGCGAACAGGGGGCGGGTGAAAAACTGTTTTTT	CASSEQGAGEKLFF
.	TRBD1	15	TRBV27	TRBJ1-3	TGTGCCAGCAGTTCGTACAGGGGGTCTGGAAACACCATATATTTT	CASSSYRGSGNTIYF
.	.	14	TRBV19	TRBJ2-5	TGTGCCAGTAGTATAGGTCGGGTCCAAGAGACCCAGTACTTC	CASSIGRVQETQYF
.	TRBD1	17	TRBV11-1	TRBJ1-1	TGTGCCAGCAGCCAAAGTTACAGGGGACATATGAACACTGAAGCTTTCTTT	CASSQSYRGHMNTEAFF
.	TRBD1	16	TRBV27	TRBJ2-1	TGTGCCAGCAACGATGGGACAGGGTTCGGCTACAATGAGCAGTTCTTC	CASNDGTGFGYNEQFF
few	.	13	TRBV2	TRBJ1-5	TGTGCCAGCGGACGTAATAGCAATCAGCCCCAGCATTTT	CASGRNSNQPQHF
few	TRBD1	16	TRBV4-1	TRBJ1-5	TGCGCCAGCAGCCAAGATGGAGGACAGGGGAATCAGCCCCAGCATTTT	CASSQDGGQGNQPQHF